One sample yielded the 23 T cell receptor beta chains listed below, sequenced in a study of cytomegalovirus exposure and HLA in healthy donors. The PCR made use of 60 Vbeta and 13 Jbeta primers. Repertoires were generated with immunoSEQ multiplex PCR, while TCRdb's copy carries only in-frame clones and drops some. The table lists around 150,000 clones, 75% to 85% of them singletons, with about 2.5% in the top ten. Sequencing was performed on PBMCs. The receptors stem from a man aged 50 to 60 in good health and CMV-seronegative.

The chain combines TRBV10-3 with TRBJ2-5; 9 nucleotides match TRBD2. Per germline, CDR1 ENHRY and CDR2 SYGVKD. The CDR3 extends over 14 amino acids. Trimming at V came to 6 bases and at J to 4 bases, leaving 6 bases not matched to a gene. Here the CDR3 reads CAIRSSAGGETQYF. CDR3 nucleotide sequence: TGTGCCATCAGAAGTTCAGCGGGAGGAGAGACCCAGTACTTC.

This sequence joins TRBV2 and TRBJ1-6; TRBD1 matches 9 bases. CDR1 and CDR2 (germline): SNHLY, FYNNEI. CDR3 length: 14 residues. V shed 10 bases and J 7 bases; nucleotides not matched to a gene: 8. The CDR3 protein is CATTPDRGNSPLHF. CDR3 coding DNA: TGTGCCACCACCCCGGACAGGGGCAATTCACCCCTCCACTTT.

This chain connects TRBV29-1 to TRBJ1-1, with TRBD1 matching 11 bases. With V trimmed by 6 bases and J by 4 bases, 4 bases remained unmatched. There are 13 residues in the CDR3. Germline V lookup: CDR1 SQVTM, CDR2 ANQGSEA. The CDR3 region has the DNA TGCAGCGTGACGGACAGGGGGCTCACTGAAGCTTTCTTT. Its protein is CSVTDRGLTEAFF. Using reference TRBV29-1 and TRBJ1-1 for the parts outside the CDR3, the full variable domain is SAVISQKPSRDICQRGTSLTIQCQVDSQVTMMFWYRQQPGQSLTLIATANQGSEATYESGFVIDKFPISRPNLTFSTLTVSNMSPEDSSIYLCSVTDRGLTEAFFGQGTRLTVV.

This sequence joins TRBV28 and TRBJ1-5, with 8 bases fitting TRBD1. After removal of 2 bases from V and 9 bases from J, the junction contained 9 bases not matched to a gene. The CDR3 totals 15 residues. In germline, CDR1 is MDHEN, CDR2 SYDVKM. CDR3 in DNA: TGTGCCAGCAGTTTAGACGGACAGGGCGGTCGGCCCCAGCATTTT. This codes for CASSLDGQGGRPQHF.

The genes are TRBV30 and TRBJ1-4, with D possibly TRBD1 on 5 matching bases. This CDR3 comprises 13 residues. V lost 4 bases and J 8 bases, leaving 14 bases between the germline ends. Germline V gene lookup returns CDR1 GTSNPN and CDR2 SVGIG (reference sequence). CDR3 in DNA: TGTGCCTGGACGAAGGGCGACAGAGAAAAACTGTTTTTT. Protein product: CAWTKGDREKLFF.

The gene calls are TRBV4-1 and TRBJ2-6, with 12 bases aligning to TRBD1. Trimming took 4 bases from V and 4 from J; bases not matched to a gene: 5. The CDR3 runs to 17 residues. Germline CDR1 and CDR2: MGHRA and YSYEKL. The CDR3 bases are TGCGCCAGCAGCCCAAGGGGACAGGGGGCAGGGGCCAACGTCCTGACTTTC. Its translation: CASSPRGQGAGANVLTF.

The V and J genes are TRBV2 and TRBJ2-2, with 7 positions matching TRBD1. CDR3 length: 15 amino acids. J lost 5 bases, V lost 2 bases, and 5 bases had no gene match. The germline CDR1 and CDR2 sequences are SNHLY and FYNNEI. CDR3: CASSEQTGYTGELFF. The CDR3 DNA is TGTGCCAGCAGTGAACAGACAGGGTATACCGGGGAGCTGTTTTTT.

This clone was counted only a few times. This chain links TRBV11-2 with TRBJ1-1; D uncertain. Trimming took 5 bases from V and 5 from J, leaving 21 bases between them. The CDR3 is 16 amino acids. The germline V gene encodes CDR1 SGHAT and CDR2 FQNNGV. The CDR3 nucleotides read TGTGCCAGCAGCCGCCCCCGGGTTGTGGGTGAAACTGAAGCTTTCTTT. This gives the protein CASSRPRVVGETEAFF.

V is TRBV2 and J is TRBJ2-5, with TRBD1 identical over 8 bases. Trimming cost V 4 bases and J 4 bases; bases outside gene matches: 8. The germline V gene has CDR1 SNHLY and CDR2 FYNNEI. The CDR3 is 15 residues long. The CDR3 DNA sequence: TGTGCCAGCAGTGTACGACCAGGGGGCGGAGAGACCCAGTACTTC. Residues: CASSVRPGGGETQYF.

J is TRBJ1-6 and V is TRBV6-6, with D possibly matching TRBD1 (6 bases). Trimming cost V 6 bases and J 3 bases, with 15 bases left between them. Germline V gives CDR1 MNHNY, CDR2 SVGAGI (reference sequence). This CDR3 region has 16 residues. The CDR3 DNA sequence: TGTGCCAGCAGGGACCCACAGGGAAACTATAATTCACCCCTCCACTTT. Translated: CASRDPQGNYNSPLHF.

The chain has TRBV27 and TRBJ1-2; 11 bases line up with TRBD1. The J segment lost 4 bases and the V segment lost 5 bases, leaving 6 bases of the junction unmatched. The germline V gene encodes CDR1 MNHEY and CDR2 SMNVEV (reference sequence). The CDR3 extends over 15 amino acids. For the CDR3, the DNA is TGTGCCAGCAGTGCAAGGGACAGGGGGACCTATGGCTACACCTTC. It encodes CASSARDRGTYGYTF.

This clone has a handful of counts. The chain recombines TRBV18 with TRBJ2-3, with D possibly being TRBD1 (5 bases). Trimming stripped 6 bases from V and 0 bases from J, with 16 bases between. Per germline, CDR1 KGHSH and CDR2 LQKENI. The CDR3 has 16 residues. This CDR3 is CASSHGAEPSTDTQYF. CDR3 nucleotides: TGTGCCAGCTCCCATGGGGCCGAGCCAAGCACAGATACGCAGTATTTT.

CDR3 sequence reads: CASSLAGAWSTDTQYF. The CDR3 DNA follows: TGTGCCAGCAGCTTGGCGGGGGCATGGTCCACAGATACGCAGTATTTT. V and J are TRBV7-9 and TRBJ2-3; a weak D match, TRBD2 (7 bases). The CDR3 extends over 16 amino acids. V was clipped by 3 bases and J by 2 bases, with 15 bases between them. Germline CDR1 and CDR2: SEHNR and FQNEAQ (reference sequence).

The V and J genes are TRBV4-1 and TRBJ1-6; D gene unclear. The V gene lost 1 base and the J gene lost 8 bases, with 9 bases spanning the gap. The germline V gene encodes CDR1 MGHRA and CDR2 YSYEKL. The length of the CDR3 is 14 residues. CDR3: CASSQAPGDSPLHF. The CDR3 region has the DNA TGCGCCAGCAGCCAAGCACCGGGTGATTCACCCCTCCACTTT.

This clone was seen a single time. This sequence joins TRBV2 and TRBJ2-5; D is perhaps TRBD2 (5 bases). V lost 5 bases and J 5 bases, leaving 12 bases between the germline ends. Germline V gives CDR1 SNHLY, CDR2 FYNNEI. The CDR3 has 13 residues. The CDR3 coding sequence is TGTGCCAGCAGTCGAGGGAATGGGGAGACCCAGTACTTC. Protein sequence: CASSRGNGETQYF.

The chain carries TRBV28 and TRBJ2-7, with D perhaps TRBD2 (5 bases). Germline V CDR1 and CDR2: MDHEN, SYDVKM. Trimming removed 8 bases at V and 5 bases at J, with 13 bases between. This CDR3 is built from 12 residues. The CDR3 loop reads CASEGRGNEQYF. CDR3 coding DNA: TGTGCCAGCGAAGGACGAGGGAACGAGCAGTACTTC.

This CDR3 reads CASSLLAGGLNEQFF. For the CDR3, the DNA is TGTGCCAGCAGTTTACTAGCGGGGGGCCTCAATGAGCAGTTCTTC. The rearrangement joins TRBV28 to TRBJ2-1; 11 bases are a match to TRBD2. With V trimmed by 2 bases and J by 6 bases, 3 bases remained unmatched. CDR1 is MDHEN, CDR2 SYDVKM, per germline. The CDR3 loop spans 15 amino acids.

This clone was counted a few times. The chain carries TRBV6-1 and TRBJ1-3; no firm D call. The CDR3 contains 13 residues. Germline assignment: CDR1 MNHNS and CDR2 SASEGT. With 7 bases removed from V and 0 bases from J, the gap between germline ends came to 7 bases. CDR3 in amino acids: CASTADSGNTIYF. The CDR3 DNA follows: TGTGCCAGCACAGCGGACTCTGGAAACACCATATATTTT.

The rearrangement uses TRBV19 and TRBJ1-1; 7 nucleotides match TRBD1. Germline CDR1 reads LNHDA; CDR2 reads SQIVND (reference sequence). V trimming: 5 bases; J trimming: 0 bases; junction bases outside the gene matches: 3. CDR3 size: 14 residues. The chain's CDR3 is CASSWDRMNTEAFF. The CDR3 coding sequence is TGTGCCAGTAGTTGGGACAGAATGAACACTGAAGCTTTCTTT.

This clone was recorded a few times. The CDR3 DNA reads as TGTGCCAGCACCACGGGACAGGGGGCGCCCGGAAACACCATATATTTT. It codes for CASTTGQGAPGNTIYF. The chain joins TRBV28 to TRBJ1-3; the match to TRBD1 covers 12 bases. CDR3 length equals 16 residues. V lost 7 bases, J lost 4 bases, and 8 bases stayed unmatched. CDR1 is MDHEN and CDR2 is SYDVKM in the germline V gene.

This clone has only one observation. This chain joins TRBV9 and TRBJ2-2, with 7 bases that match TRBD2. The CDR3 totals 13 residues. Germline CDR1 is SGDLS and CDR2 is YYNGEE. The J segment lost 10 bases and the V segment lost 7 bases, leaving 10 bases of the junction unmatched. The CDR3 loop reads CASQAGSGEELFF. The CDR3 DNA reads TGTGCCAGCCAAGCGGGATCAGGAGAGGAGCTGTTTTTT.

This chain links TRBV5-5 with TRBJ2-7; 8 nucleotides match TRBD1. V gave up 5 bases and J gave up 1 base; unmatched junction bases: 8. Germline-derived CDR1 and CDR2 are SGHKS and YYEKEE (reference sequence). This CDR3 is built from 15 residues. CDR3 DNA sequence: TGTGCCAGCAGTAAGACGGGACAGGTATCCTACGAGCAGTACTTC. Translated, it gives CASSKTGQVSYEQYF.

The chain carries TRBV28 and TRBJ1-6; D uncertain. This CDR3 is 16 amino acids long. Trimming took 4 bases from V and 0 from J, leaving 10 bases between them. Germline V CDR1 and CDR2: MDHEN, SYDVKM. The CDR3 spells CASSWAKNSYNSPLHF. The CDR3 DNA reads TGTGCCAGCAGTTGGGCTAAGAACTCCTATAATTCACCCCTCCACTTT.